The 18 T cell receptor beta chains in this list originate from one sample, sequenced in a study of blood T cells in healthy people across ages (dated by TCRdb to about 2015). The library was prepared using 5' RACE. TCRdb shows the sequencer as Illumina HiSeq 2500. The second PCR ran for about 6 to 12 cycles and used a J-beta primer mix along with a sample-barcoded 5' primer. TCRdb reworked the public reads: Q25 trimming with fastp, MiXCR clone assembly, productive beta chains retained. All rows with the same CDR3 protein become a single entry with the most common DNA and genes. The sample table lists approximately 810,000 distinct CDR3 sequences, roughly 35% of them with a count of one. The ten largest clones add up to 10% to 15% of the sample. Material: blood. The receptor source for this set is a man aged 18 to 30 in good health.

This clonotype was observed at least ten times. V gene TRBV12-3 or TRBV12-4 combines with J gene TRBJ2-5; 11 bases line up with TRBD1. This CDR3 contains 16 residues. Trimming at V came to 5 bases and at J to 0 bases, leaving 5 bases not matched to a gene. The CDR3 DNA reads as TGTGCCAGCAGTCCCACGGGACAGGGGGACCAAGAGACCCAGTACTTC. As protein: CASSPTGQGDQETQYF.

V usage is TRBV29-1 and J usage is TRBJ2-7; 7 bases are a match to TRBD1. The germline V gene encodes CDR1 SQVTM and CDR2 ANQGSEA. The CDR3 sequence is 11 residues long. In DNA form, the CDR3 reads TGCAGTACCCAGGGGGCCTACGAGCAGTACTTC. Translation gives CSTQGAYEQYF.

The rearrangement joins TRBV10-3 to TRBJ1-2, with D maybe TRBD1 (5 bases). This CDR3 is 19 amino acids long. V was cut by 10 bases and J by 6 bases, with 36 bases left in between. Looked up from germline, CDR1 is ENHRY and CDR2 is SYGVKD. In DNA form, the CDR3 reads TGTGCCACCACGCCCTCGCTTTATCCGCAGGGAGGTAGAAGAGATGGCTACACCTTC. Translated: CATTPSLYPQGGRRDGYTF.

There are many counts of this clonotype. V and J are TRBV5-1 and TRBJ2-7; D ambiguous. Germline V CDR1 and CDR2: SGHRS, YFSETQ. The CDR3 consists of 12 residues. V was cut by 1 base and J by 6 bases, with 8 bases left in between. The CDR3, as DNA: TGCGCCAGCAGCTTGACGCGAGGCGAGCAGTACTTC. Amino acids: CASSLTRGEQYF.

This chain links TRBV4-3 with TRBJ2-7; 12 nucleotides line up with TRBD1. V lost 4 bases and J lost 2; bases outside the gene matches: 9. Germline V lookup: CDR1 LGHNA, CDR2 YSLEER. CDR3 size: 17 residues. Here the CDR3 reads CASSRNTGTGGTYEQYF. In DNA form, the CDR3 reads TGCGCCAGCAGCCGGAACACCGGGACAGGGGGCACCTACGAGCAGTACTTC.

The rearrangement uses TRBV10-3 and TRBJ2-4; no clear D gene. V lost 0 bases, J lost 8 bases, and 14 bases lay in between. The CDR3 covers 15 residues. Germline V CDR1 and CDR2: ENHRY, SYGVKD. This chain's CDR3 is CAISESTNPTDIQYF. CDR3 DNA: TGTGCCATCAGTGAGTCTACAAACCCCACCGACATTCAGTACTTC.

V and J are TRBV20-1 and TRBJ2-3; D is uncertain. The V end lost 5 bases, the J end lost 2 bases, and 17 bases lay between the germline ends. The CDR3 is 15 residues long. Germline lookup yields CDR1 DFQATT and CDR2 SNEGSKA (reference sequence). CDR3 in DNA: TGCAGTGCTGCCCAGACGGGCAGGTACACAGATACGCAGTATTTT. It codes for CSAAQTGRYTDTQYF.

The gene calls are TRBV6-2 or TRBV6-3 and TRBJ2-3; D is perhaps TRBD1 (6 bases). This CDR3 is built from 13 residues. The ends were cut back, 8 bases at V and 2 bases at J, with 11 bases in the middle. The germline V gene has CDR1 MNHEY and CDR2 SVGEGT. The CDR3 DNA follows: TGTGCCAGCCGGGACACCAACACAGATACGCAGTATTTT. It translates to CASRDTNTDTQYF.

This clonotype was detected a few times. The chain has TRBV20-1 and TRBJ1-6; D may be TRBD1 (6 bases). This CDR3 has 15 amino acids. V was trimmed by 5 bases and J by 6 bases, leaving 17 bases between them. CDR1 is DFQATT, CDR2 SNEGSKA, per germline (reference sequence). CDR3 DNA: TGCAGTGCTTCCATCGGGCAGGGGCGTAATTCACCCCTCCACTTT. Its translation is CSASIGQGRNSPLHF.

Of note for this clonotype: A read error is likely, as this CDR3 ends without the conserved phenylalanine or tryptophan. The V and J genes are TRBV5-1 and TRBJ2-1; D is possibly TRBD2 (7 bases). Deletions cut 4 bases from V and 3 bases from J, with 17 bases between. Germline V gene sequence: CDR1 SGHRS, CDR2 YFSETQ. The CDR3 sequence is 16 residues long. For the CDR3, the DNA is TGCGCCAGCAGCCCCCTCACGGGGGGCTACTACAATGAGCAGTTCCTC. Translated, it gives CASSPLTGGYYNEQFL.

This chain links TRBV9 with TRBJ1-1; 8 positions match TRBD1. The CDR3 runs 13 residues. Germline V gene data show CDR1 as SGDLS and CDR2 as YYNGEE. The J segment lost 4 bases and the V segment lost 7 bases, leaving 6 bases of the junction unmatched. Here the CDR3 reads CASGTGGGTEAFF. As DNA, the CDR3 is TGTGCCAGCGGTACAGGGGGGGGCACTGAAGCTTTCTTT.

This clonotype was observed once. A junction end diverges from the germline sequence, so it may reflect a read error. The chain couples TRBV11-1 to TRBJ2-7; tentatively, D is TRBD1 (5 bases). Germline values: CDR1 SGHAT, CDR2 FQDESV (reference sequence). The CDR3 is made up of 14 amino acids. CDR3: CAGSSDTSAYEQYF. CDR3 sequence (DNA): TGTGCCGGCAGTTCGGACACTTCAGCCTACGAGCAGTACTTC. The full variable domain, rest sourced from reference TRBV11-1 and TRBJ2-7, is EAEVAQSPRYKITEKSQAVAFWCDPISGHATLYWYRQILGQGPELLVQFQDESVVDDSQLPKDRFSAERLKGVDSTLKIQPAELGDSAMYLCAGSSDTSAYEQYFGPGTRLTVT.

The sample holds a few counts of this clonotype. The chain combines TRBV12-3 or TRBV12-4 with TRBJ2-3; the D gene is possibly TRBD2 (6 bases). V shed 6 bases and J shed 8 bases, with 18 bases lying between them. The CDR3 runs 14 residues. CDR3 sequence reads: CASSYSGKKGTQYF. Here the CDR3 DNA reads TGTGCCAGCAGCTATAGCGGCAAAAAGGGTACGCAGTATTTT.

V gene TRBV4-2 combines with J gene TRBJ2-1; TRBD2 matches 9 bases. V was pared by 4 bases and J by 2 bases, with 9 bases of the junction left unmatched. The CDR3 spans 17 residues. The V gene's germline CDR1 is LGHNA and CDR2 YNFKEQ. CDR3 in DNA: TGTGCCAGCAGCCCGAATGTCGTAGCGGGGGCCTACAATGAGCAGTTCTTC. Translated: CASSPNVVAGAYNEQFF.

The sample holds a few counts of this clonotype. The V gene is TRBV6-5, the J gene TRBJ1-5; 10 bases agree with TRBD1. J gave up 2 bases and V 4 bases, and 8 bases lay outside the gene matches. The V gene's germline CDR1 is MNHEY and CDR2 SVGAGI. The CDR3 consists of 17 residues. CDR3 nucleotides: TGTGCCAGCAGTTGGGGACAGGGGAATAAGGGCAATCAGCCCCAGCATTTT. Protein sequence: CASSWGQGNKGNQPQHF.

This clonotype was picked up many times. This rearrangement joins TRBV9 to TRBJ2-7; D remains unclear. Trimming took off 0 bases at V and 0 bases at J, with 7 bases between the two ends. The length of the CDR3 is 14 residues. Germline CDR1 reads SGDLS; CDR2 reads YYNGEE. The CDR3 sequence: CASSVDPLSYEQYF. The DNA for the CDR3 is TGTGCCAGCAGCGTAGATCCGCTCTCCTACGAGCAGTACTTC.

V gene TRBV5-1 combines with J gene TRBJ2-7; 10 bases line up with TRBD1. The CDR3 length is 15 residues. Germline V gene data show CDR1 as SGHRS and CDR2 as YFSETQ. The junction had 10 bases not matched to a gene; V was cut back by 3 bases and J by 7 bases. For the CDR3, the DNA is TGCGCCAGCAGCTGGACAGGGGGATGGATGGATGAGCAGTACTTC. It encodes CASSWTGGWMDEQYF.

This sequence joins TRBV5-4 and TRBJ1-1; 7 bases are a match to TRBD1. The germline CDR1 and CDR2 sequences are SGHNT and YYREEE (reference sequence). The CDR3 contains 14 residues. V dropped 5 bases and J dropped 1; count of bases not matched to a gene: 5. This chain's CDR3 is CASSYYRGNTEAFF. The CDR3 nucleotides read TGTGCCAGCAGTTATTACAGGGGGAACACTGAAGCTTTCTTT.